This T cell receptor beta chain originates from a study of T-cell reconstitution after alpha-beta-depleted transplantation in children. CDR3 length equals 15 residues. CDR1 and CDR2 from the germline V gene are LGHDT and YNNKEL (reference sequence). V was pared by 4 bases and J by 8 bases, with 18 bases between. Preparing the TCRbeta library involved the use of unique molecular identifiers. Each CDR3 protein is one row after TCRdb ran MiXCR on the PCR reads. The sample contains under 350,000 distinct CDR3 sequences, about 10% of which appear only once. The chain employs TRBV3-1 and TRBJ2-1, with a tentative D call TRBD2 (6 bases). Material: PBMCs from the stem cell graft donor, obtained from the stem cell graft. The source is a human donor who donated a stem cell graft to a child with SCID. CDR3 loop: CASSPPGTRSDEQFF. CDR3 nucleotide sequence: TGTGCCAGCAGCCCCCCAGGGACTCGGAGCGATGAGCAGTTCTTC.